The sequence of this T cell receptor beta chain was determined in a study of early T cells in non-severe SARS-CoV-2 infection. Overall study findings and caveats: Matching against VDJdb likely underestimated virus-specific expansions, favoring anti-spike CD8.

The CDR3 has 13 residues. The germline gives CDR1 LGHDT, CDR2 YNNKEL (reference sequence). Each CDR3 protein gets one entry after TCRdb re-called the 5' RACE reads with MiXCR. Of roughly 69,000 distinct CDR3 sequences listed, 8.5% to 10% were seen once; the top ten hold 5.9%. The sample holds many counts of this clonotype. The antigen is unknown. Mismatch with germline at one junction end may stem from a read error. Specimen: whole blood. The clonotype originates from an adult who was a healthcare worker with PCR-confirmed SARS-CoV-2 infection or an uninfected control (not recorded which). This chain connects TRBV3-1 to TRBJ2-1, with 8 bases matching TRBD2. Here the CDR3 DNA reads TGTGCCAGCAGCCAGGGGAGCGGGAGAATTGTCCTCTTC. It is translated as CASSQGSGRIVLF.